The 18 T cell receptor beta chains below were found in one sample sequenced in a study of blood T cells in healthy people across ages. A second PCR, run for roughly 7 to 12 cycles, used a sample-barcoded 5' primer plus a J-beta primer mix. TCRdb processed the 5' RACE reads anew with MiXCR; each CDR3 protein has one entry. The repertoire holds 900,000 to 950,000 distinct CDR3 sequences, with 25% to 30% as singletons. These records were also assigned to another study, of T cells of mothers and their children.

Sequencing was done on a sample of blood. These receptors were collected from a woman aged 40-49 years in good health.

The chain carries TRBV6-5 and TRBJ1-3; a weak D match, TRBD1 (5 bases). V lost 7 bases, J lost 0 bases, and 13 bases lay in between. The CDR3 is made up of 15 amino acids. Germline CDR1 reads MNHEY; CDR2 reads SVGAGI. The CDR3 coding sequence is TGTGCCAGCATTGAAACAGGAATCTCTGGAAACACCATATATTTT. Its translation is CASIETGISGNTIYF.

The V and J genes are TRBV3-1 and TRBJ2-7, with TRBD2 matching 11 bases. The germline CDR1 and CDR2 sequences are LGHDT and YNNKEL (reference sequence). Germline trimming cut 5 bases from V and 6 bases from J; bases unmatched to any gene: 9. This CDR3 has 15 residues. CDR3: CASSNIAGGPVEQYF. CDR3 in DNA: TGTGCCAGCAGCAACATAGCGGGAGGGCCGGTCGAGCAGTACTTC.

V gene TRBV20-1 combines with J gene TRBJ2-3; the match to TRBD2 covers 14 bases. The CDR3 loop spans 14 amino acids. CDR1 DFQATT and CDR2 SNEGSKA come from the germline V gene (reference sequence). Losses at the gene ends were 5 bases for V and 5 bases for J; bases not matched to a gene: 3. CDR3 loop: CSAGTSGSRDTQYF. CDR3 sequence (DNA): TGCAGTGCTGGGACTAGCGGGAGTAGAGATACGCAGTATTTT.

Regarding this clonotype: A much larger clone differs by one base, so this may be a read error. The gene calls are TRBV11-2 and TRBJ2-1; D may be TRBD2 (6 bases). This CDR3 has 16 amino acids. Germline V lookup: CDR1 SGHAT, CDR2 FQNNGV. CDR3 nucleotides: TGTGCCAGCAGCTTATCGGCGGGGATATCCTACAATGAGCGGTTCTTC. Its protein is CASSLSAGISYNERFF.

This clonotype has at least ten counts. This rearrangement joins TRBV5-1 to TRBJ2-7; the D gene is possibly TRBD2 (5 bases). This CDR3 region has 16 residues. The germline V gene has CDR1 SGHRS and CDR2 YFSETQ. V was cut by 6 bases and J by 2 bases, with 21 bases left in between. The CDR3 reads CASIYPRRPWPYEQYF. The CDR3 coding sequence is TGCGCCAGCATCTACCCGCGGAGGCCTTGGCCCTACGAGCAGTACTTC.

This clonotype was picked up a small number of times. A junction end diverges from the germline sequence, so it may reflect a read error. The CDR3 loop is CAGSTWDGSYGYTF. CDR3 DNA: TGTGCCGGTAGTACTTGGGACGGCTCCTATGGCTACACCTTC. This chain links TRBV19 with TRBJ1-2; D perhaps matches TRBD1 (5 bases). The length of the CDR3 is 14 residues. In germline, CDR1 is LNHDA, CDR2 SQIVND (reference sequence).

Concerning this clonotype: This could be a read error, since a much larger clone is one nucleotide away. V usage is TRBV12-3 or TRBV12-4 and J usage is TRBJ1-2; 7 bases are a match to TRBD1. The CDR3 sequence is 13 residues long. CDR3 nucleotide sequence: TGTGCCAGCAGTCGACAGGGTCAGTATGGCCACACCTTC. It translates to CASSRQGQYGHTF.

CDR3 protein: CATSDAIGTANTGELFF. CDR3 DNA: TGTGCCACCAGTGACGCGATCGGGACAGCGAACACCGGGGAGCTGTTTTTT. The rearrangement uses TRBV24-1 and TRBJ2-2; 7 nucleotides match TRBD1. Germline V CDR1 and CDR2: KGHDR, SFDVKD. Unmatched junction bases numbered 7, after V lost 4 bases and J lost 0 bases. This CDR3 has 17 residues.

A single count supports this clonotype. This chain links TRBV7-2 with TRBJ2-7, with TRBD2 matching over 13 bases. This CDR3 has 16 residues. V lost 5 bases, J lost 2 bases, and 6 bases stayed unmatched. Germline CDR1 SGHTA, CDR2 FQGNSA. Here the CDR3 DNA reads TGTGCCAGCAGCCAGGGACTAGCGGGGAGGACCTACGAGCAGTACTTC. Its translation is CASSQGLAGRTYEQYF.

Concerning this clonotype: This may stem from a read error, because a much larger clone lies one nucleotide away. The chain has TRBV5-1 and TRBJ2-7; D not resolved. This CDR3 is 14 amino acids long. Germline V gene data show CDR1 as SGHRS and CDR2 as YFSETQ. The CDR3 DNA follows: TGCGCCGGCAGCTTGAGGCAGCTAAGTTACGAGCAGTACTTC. Residues: CAGSLRQLSYEQYF.

This clonotype appeared a few times. The chain carries TRBV9 and TRBJ2-3; 10 nucleotides agree with TRBD2. CDR1 is SGDLS and CDR2 is YYNGEE in the germline V gene. The CDR3 extends over 19 amino acids. With 3 bases clipped from V and 2 bases from J, the junction kept 15 bases outside the gene matches. The CDR3 spells CASSARTSGAFTITDTQYF. The CDR3 DNA is TGTGCCAGCAGCGCCAGAACTAGCGGGGCTTTTACAATCACAGATACGCAGTATTTT.

This clonotype has at least ten counts. The J gene is TRBJ2-4, the V gene TRBV28, with D perhaps TRBD1 or TRBD2 (6 bases each). In germline, CDR1 is MDHEN, CDR2 SYDVKM. V was clipped by 6 bases and J by 0 bases, with 9 bases between them. This CDR3 contains 14 residues. This CDR3 is CASRGGGAKNIQYF. For the CDR3, the DNA is TGTGCCAGCAGAGGAGGGGGAGCCAAAAACATTCAGTACTTC.

There are many counts of this clonotype. The chain couples TRBV5-1 to TRBJ2-3; TRBD1 aligns across 7 bases. The CDR3 length is 14 residues. The germline V gene encodes CDR1 SGHRS and CDR2 YFSETQ. Losses at the gene ends were 4 bases for V and 7 bases for J; bases not matched to a gene: 9. CDR3 region: CASSQGTASYTQYF. The CDR3, as DNA: TGCGCCAGCAGCCAAGGGACAGCCAGCTATACGCAGTATTTT.

This clonotype appeared many times. This sequence joins TRBV12-3 or TRBV12-4 and TRBJ2-7, with no clear D. This CDR3 has 12 amino acids. The V and J ends lost 6 bases and 3 bases respectively, with 9 bases between them. The CDR3 spells CASSLQSYEQYF. The CDR3 bases are TGTGCCAGCAGCTTACAGAGCTACGAGCAGTACTTC.

This clonotype occurred a few times. Written as DNA, the CDR3 is TGTGCCAGCAGTTTCGGGACTAGCGGACTGTACCAAGAGACCCAGTACTTC. Translating gives CASSFGTSGLYQETQYF. The chain joins TRBV28 to TRBJ2-5; 11 bases align to TRBD2. Per the germline V gene, CDR1 is MDHEN and CDR2 is SYDVKM. The CDR3 sequence is 17 residues long. V was pared by 3 bases and J by 0 bases, with 6 bases of the junction left unmatched.

A few counts support this clonotype. This rearrangement joins TRBV15 to TRBJ2-7; no definite D call. CDR3 length: 14 amino acids. Per germline, CDR1 LNHNV and CDR2 YYDKDF (reference sequence). V was pared by 1 base and J by 4 bases, with 11 bases between. Here the CDR3 DNA reads TGTGCCACCAGCAGAGCTGGGATCGGTTACGAGCAGTACTTC. This encodes CATSRAGIGYEQYF.

This clonotype has a count of ten or more. V usage is TRBV15 and J usage is TRBJ2-7; D unresolved. CDR1 and CDR2 from the germline V gene are LNHNV and YYDKDF (reference sequence). The CDR3 extends over 16 amino acids. The V gene lost 0 bases and the J gene lost 0 bases, with 12 bases spanning the gap. CDR3 protein: CATSRDLKSLSYEQYF. CDR3 sequence (DNA): TGTGCCACCAGCAGAGACCTCAAGTCTCTCTCCTACGAGCAGTACTTC.

Concerning this clonotype itself: One junction end disagrees with the germline gene, perhaps due to a read error. This rearrangement joins TRBV12-3 or TRBV12-4 to TRBJ2-3; unclear D gene. This CDR3 region has 13 residues. Here the CDR3 DNA reads TGCGCCAGCAGCGCCGTGAGCCCAGATACGCAGTATTTT. Protein: CASSAVSPDTQYF.